This TCR beta chain stems from a study of cytomegalovirus exposure and HLA in healthy donors. The CDR3 consists of 17 residues. V was clipped by 3 bases and J by 10 bases; unmatched bases: 16. The V gene's germline CDR1 is SGHTA and CDR2 FQGNSA. Study-level results: Among CMV-associated TCR beta chains, most appeared HLA-restricted in a later analysis. The Asian-associated ancestry cluster reportedly had fewer N-insertions than the roughly 700-donor mean in a later analysis.

PCR used 60 Vbeta primers and 13 Jbeta primers. Method: immunoSEQ multiplex PCR; TCRdb's copy keeps in-frame clones and lacks some. The sample holds around 150,000 clones. Donors in the study were healthy people who gave bone marrow. A note on this clone: Its cognate antigen is unknown.

The chain employs TRBV7-2 and TRBJ2-1; 9 nucleotides match TRBD1. The receptor was isolated from a man aged 25 to 40 in good health and CMV-seronegative. Sequences were obtained from PBMCs. The CDR3 nucleotides read TGTGCCAGCAGCTTTCAAGCCCGGGACAGGGATACTCACGAGCAGTTCTTC. Translated: CASSFQARDRDTHEQFF.